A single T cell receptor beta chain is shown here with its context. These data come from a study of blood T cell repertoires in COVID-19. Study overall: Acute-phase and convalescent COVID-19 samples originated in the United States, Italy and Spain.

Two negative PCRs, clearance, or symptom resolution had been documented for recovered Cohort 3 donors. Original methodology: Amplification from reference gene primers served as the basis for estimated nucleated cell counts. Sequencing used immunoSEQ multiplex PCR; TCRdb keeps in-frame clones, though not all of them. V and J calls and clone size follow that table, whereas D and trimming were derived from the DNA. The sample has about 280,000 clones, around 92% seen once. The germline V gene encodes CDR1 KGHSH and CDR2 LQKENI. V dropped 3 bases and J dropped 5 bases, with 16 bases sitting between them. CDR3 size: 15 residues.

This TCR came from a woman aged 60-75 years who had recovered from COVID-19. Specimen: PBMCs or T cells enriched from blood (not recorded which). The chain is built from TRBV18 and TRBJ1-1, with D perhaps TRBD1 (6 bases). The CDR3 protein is CASSPREGGSTEAFF. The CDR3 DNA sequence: TGTGCCAGCTCACCCCGGGAGGGGGGGAGTACTGAAGCTTTCTTT.